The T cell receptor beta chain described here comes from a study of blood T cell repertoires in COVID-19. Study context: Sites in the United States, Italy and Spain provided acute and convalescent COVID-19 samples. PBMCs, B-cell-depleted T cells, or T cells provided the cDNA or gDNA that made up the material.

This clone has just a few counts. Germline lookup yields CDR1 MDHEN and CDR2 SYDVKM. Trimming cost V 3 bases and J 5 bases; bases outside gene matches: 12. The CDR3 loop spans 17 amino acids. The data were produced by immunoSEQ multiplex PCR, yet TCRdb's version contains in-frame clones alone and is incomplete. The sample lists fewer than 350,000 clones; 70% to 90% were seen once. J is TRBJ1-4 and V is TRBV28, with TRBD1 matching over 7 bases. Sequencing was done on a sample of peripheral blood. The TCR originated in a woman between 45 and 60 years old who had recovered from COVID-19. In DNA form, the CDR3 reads TGTGCCAGCAGTTTTAGGCAGCCGAGGGGGCTAAATGAAAAACTGTTTTTT. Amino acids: CASSFRQPRGLNEKLFF. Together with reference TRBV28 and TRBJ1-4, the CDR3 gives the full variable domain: DVKVTQSSRYLVKRTGEKVFLECVQDMDHENMFWYRQDPGLGLRLIYFSYDVKMKEKGDIPEGYSVSREKKERFSLILESASTNQTSMYLCASSFRQPRGLNEKLFFGSGTQLSVL.